Here is one TCR beta chain with its context. Its antigen remains unknown. This entry belongs to a study of cytomegalovirus exposure and HLA in healthy donors. Background on the study: It was reported in a later analysis that the 120 validation repertoires used the same platform as the roughly 640 first-cohort repertoires. Regarding the study as a whole: Cytomegalovirus-associated TCR beta chains were listed, numbering around 150. Clusters of TCRs from the first cohort tended to co-occur in the 130 or so validation repertoires (as a later analysis found).

Sequencing used immunoSEQ multiplex PCR; TCRdb keeps in-frame clones, though not all of them. This sample yields 250,000 to 350,000 clones, of which 75% to 90% are seen a single time; about 1% belongs to the top ten. Deletions cut 2 bases from V and 7 bases from J, with 15 bases between. Germline CDR1 MDHEN, CDR2 SYDVKM. The CDR3 has 14 amino acids. The chain combines TRBV28 with TRBJ2-7, with a weak D call TRBD2 (6 bases). The sample consisted of PBMCs. This sequence was found in a woman aged 25 to 39 in good health and CMV-seropositive. CDR3 in amino acids: CASSLVRGTREQYF. As DNA, the CDR3 is TGTGCCAGCAGTTTAGTCCGGGGGACGAGGGAGCAGTACTTC.